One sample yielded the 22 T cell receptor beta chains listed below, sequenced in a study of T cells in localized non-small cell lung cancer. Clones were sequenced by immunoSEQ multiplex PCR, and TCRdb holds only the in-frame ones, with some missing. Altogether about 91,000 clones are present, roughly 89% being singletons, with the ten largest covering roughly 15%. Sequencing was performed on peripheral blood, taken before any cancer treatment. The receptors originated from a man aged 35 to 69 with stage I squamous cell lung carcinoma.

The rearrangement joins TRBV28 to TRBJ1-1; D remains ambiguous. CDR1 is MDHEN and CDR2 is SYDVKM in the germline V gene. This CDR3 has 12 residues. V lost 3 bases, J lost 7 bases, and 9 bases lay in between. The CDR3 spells CASSLLSGEAFF. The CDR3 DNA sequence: TGTGCCAGCAGTTTGCTCTCCGGTGAAGCTTTCTTT.

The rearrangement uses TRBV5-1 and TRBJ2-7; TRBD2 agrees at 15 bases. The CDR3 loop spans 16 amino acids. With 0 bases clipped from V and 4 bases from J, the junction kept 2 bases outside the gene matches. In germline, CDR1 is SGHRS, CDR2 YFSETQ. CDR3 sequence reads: CASSLEGTSGGYEQYF. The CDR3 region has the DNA TGCGCCAGCAGCTTGGAGGGGACTAGCGGGGGGTACGAGCAGTACTTC. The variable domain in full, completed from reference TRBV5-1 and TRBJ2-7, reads KAGVTQTPRYLIKTRGQQVTLSCSPISGHRSVSWYQQTPGQGLQFLFEYFSETQRNKGNFPGRFSGRQFSNSRSEMNVSTLELGDSALYLCASSLEGTSGGYEQYFGPGTRLTVT.

CDR3 nucleotides: TGTGCCATCAGCTCTCAGGGTGGGAAGAGCAATCAGCCCCAGCATTTT. It encodes CAISSQGGKSNQPQHF. The chain carries TRBV10-3 and TRBJ1-5, with a tentative D call TRBD1 (5 bases). Germline V gene sequence: CDR1 ENHRY, CDR2 SYGVKD. This CDR3 comprises 16 residues. Trimming cost V 6 bases and J 1 base, with 16 bases left between them.

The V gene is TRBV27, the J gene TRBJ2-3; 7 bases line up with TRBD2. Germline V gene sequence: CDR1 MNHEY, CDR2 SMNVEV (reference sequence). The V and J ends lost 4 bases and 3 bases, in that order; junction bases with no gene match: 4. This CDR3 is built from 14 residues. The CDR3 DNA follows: TGTGCCAGCAGTTCTCCTAGCGGAACAGATACGCAGTATTTT. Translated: CASSSPSGTDTQYF.

DNA of the CDR3: TGTGCCAGCAGTCCAGCCGGGACAGCCGAACTTACATATGGCTACACCTTC. The encoded protein is CASSPAGTAELTYGYTF. This chain connects TRBV28 to TRBJ1-2, with 7 bases that match TRBD1. The germline V gene has CDR1 MDHEN and CDR2 SYDVKM. The CDR3 has 17 amino acids. The trim removed 5 bases at V and 5 bases at J, leaving 17 bases unmatched.

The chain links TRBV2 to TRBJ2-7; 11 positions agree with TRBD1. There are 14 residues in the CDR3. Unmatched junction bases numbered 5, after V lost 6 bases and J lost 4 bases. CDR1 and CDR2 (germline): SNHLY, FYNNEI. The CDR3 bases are TGTGCCAGCAGCCCCCGGGACAGGGGGTACGAGCAGTACTTC. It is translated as CASSPRDRGYEQYF. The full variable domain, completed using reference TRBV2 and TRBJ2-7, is EPEVTQTPSHQVTQMGQEVILRCVPISNHLYFYWYRQILGQKVEFLVSFYNNEISEKSEIFDDQFSVERPDGSNFTLKIRSTKLEDSAMYFCASSPRDRGYEQYFGPGTRLTVT.

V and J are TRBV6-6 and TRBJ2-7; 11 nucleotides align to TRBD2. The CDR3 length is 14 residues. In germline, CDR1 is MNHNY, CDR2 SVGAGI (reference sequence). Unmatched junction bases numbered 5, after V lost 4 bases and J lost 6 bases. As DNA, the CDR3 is TGTGCCAGCAGTTTAGCGGGGGGGGGCCTCGAGCAGTACTTC. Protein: CASSLAGGGLEQYF.

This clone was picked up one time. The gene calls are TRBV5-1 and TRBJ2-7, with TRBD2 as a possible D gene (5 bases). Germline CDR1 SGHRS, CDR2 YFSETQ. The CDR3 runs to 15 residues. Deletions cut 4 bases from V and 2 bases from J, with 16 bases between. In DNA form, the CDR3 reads TGCGCCAGCAGCCTGGACCCCGGGAACGCCTACGAGCAGTACTTC. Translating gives CASSLDPGNAYEQYF.

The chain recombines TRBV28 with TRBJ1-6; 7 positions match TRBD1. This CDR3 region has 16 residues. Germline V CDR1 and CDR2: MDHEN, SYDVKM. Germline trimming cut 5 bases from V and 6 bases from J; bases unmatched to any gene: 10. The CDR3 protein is CASSPTGAVRNSPLHF. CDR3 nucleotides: TGTGCCAGCAGTCCTACAGGGGCCGTGCGTAATTCACCCCTCCACTTT.

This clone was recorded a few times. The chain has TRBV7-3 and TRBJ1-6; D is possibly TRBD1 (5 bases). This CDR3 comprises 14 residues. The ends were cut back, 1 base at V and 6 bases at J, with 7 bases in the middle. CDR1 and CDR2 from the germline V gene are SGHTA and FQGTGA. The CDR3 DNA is TGTGCCAGCAGCTTAATGGGGCCTAATTCACCCCTCCACTTT. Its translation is CASSLMGPNSPLHF.

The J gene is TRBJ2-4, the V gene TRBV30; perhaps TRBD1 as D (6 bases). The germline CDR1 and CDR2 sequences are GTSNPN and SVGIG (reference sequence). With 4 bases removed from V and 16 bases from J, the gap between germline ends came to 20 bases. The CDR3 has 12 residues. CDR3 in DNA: TGTGCCTGGATGGTTGTTGGACAGCCTCCTTACTTC. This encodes CAWMVVGQPPYF.

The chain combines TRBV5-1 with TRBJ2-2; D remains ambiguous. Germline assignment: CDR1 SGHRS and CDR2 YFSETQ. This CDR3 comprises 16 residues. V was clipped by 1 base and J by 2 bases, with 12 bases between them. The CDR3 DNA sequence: TGCGCCAGCAGCTTGTTCTCCTATCTAAACACCGGGGAGCTGTTTTTT. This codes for CASSLFSYLNTGELFF. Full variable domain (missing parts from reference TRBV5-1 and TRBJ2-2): KAGVTQTPRYLIKTRGQQVTLSCSPISGHRSVSWYQQTPGQGLQFLFEYFSETQRNKGNFPGRFSGRQFSNSRSEMNVSTLELGDSALYLCASSLFSYLNTGELFFGEGSRLTVL.

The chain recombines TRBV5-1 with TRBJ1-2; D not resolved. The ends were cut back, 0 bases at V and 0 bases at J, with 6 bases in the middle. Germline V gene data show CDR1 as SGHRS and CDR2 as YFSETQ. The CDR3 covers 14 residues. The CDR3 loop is CASSLAPSNYGYTF. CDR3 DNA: TGCGCCAGCAGCTTGGCCCCCTCTAACTATGGCTACACCTTC.

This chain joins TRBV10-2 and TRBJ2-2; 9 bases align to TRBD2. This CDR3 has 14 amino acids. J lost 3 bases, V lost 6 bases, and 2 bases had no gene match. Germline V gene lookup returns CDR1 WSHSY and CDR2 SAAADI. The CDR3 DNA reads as TGCGCCAGCAGCCGACTAGCGGACACCGGGGAGCTGTTTTTT. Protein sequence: CASSRLADTGELFF.

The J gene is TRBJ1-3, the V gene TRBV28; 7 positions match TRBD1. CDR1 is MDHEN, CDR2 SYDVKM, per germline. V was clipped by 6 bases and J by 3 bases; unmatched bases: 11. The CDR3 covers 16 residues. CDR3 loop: CASRVNRGAGGNTIYF. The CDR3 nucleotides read TGTGCCAGCAGAGTCAACAGGGGCGCTGGTGGAAACACCATATATTTT.

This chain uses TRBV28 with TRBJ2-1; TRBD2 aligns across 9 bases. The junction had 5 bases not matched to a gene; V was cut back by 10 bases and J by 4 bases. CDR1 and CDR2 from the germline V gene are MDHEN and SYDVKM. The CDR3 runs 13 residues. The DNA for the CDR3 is TGTGCCACCTCGCGGGGGGGGTACAATGAGCAGTTCTTC. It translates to CATSRGGYNEQFF. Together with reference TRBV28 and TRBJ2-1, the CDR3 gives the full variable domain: DVKVTQSSRYLVKRTGEKVFLECVQDMDHENMFWYRQDPGLGLRLIYFSYDVKMKEKGDIPEGYSVSREKKERFSLILESASTNQTSMYLCATSRGGYNEQFFGPGTRLTVL.

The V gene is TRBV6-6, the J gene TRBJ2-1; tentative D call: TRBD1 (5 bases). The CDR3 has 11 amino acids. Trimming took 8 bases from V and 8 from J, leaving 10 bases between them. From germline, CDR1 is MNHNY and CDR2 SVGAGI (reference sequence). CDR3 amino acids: CASARVDEQFF. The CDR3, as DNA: TGTGCCAGCGCCAGGGTGGATGAGCAGTTCTTC.

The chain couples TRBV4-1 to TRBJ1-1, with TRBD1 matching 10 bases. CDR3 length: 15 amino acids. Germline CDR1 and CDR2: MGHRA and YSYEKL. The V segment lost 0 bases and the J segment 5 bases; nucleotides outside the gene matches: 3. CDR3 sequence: CASSQDGQGVTEAFF. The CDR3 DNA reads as TGCGCCAGCAGCCAAGATGGACAGGGGGTTACTGAAGCTTTCTTT.

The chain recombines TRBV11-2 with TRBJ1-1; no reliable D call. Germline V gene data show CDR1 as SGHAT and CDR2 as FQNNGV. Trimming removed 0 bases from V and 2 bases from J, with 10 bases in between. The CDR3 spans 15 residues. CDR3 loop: CASSLDRKGNTEAFF. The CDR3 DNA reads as TGTGCCAGCAGCTTAGATCGGAAGGGCAACACTGAAGCTTTCTTT.

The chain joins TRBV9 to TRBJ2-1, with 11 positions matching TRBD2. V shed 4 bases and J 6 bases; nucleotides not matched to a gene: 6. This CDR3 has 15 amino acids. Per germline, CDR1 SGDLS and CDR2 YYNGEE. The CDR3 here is CASSTRLAGFNEQFF. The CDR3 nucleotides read TGTGCCAGCAGCACCAGACTAGCGGGGTTCAATGAGCAGTTCTTC.

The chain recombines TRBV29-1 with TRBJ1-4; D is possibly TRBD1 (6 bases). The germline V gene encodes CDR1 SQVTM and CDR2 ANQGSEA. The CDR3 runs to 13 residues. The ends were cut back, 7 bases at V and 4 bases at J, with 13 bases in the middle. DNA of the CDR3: TGCAGCGGGCAGGGGAGGGGTAATGAAAAACTGTTTTTT. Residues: CSGQGRGNEKLFF.

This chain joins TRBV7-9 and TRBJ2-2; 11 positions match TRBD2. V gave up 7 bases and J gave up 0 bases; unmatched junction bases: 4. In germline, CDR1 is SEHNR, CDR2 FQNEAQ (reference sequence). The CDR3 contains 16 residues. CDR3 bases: TGTGCCAGCACCCTAGCGGGGGGTACGAACACCGGGGAGCTGTTTTTT. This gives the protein CASTLAGGTNTGELFF.